The clone carrying this TCR beta chain was recorded only once. The data derive from a study of CD8+ T cells in alopecia areata. cDNA serving as the sequencing template came from extracted, reverse transcribed RNA. The method was immunoSEQ multiplex PCR; TCRdb's version includes in-frame clones alone and lacks a portion of them. This table has nearly 200,000 clones, roughly 64% appearing once. The treatment: oral pan-JAK inhibitor, 5-10 mg twice daily. Germline V lookup: CDR1 MGHDK, CDR2 SYGVNS. With 4 bases removed from V and 5 bases from J, the gap between germline ends came to 8 bases. The CDR3 length is 12 residues.

The chain carries TRBV25-1 and TRBJ1-2; D unclear. The receptor comes from a human donor with alopecia areata. Source: CD4+ T cells sorted from blood, taken at week 24, from a patient treated with tofacitinib. CDR3 region: CASSVPQYGYTF. In DNA form, the CDR3 reads TGTGCCAGCAGTGTACCGCAATATGGCTACACCTTC.